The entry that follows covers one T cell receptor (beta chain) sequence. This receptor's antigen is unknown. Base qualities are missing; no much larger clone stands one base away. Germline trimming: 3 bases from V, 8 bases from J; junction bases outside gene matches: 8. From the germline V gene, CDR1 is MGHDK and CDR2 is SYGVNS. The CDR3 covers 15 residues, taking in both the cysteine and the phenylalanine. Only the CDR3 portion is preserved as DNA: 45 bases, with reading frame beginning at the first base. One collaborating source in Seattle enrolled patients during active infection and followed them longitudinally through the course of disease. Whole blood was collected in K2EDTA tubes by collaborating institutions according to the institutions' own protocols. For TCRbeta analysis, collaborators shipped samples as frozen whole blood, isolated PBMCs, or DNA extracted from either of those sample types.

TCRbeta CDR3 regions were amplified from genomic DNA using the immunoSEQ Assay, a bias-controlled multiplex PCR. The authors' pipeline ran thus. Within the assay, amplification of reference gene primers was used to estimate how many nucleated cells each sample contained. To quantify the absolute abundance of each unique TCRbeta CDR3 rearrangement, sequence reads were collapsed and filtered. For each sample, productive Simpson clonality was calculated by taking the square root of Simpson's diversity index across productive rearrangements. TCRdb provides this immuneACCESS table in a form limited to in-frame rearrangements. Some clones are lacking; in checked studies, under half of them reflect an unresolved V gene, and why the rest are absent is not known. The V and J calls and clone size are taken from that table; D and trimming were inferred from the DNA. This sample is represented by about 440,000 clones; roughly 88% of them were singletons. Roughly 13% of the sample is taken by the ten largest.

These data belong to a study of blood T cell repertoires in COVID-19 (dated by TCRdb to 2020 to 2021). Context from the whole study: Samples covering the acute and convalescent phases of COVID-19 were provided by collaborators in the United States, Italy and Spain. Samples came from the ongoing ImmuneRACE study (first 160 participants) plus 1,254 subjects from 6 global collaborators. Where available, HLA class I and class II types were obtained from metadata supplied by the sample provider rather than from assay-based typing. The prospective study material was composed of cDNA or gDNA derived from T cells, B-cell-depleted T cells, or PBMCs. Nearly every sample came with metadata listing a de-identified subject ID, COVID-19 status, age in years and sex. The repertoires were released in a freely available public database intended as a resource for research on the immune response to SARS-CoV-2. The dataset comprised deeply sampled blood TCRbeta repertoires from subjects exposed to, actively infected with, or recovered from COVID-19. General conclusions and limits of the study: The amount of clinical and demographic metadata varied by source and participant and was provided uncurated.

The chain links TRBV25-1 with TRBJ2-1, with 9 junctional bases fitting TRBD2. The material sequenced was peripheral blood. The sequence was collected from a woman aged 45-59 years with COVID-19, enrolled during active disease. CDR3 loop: CASSDRGGAVHEQFF. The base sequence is TGTGCCAGCAGTGACCGCGGGGGGGCCGTCCATGAGCAGTTCTTC.